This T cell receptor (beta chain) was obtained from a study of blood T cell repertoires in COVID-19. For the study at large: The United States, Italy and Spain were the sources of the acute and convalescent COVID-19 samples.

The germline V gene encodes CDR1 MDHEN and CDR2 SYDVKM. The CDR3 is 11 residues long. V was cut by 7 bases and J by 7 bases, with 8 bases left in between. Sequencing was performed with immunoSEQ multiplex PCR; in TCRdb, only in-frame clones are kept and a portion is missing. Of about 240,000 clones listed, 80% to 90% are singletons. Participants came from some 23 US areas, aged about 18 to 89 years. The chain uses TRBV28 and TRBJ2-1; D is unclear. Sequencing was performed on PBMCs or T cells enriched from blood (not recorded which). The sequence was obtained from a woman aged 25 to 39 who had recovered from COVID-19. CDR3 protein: CASTRRNEQFF. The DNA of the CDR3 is TGTGCCAGCACCCGCCGGAATGAGCAGTTCTTC.